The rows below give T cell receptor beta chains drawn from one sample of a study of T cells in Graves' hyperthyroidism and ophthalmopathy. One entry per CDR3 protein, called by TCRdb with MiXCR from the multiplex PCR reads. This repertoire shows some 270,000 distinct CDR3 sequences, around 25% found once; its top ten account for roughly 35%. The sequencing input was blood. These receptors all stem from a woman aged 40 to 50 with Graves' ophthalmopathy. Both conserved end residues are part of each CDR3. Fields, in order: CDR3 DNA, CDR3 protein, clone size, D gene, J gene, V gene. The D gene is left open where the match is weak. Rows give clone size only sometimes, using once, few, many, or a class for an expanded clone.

DNA: TGTGCCAGCAGCCAAACCCTGGACGGAACCTCCTCGTACTTC
CDR3: CASSQTLDGTSSYF
size: many
D: NA
J: TRBJ2-7
V: TRBV4-2

DNA: TGTGCCAGCAGCTTGGGAGGGGGTGGCAAAAACATTCAGTACTTC
CDR3: CASSLGGGGKNIQYF
size: many
D: NA
J: TRBJ2-4
V: TRBV6-1

DNA: TGTGCCAGCAGCGTTCGGGGGATAGATAACGAGCAGTACTTC
CDR3: CASSVRGIDNEQYF
size: many
D: NA
J: TRBJ2-7
V: TRBV9

DNA: TGTGCCAGCGAAGGACCGTCCAAAAACATTCAGTACTTC
CDR3: CASEGPSKNIQYF
size: many
D: NA
J: TRBJ2-4
V: TRBV2

DNA: TGTGCCAGCAGTCTAGGAGGCAGGCAGCCCCAGCATTTT
CDR3: CASSLGGRQPQHF
size: many
D: NA
J: TRBJ1-5
V: TRBV7-9

DNA: TGTGCCAGCAGCCAAGATCTCGGGTCCCCCTACGAGCAGTACTTC
CDR3: CASSQDLGSPYEQYF
size: NA
D: NA
J: TRBJ2-7
V: TRBV4-2

DNA: TGTGCCAGCAGTACTAGCGGGAGACGTCTCTCCGAGCAGTACTTC
CDR3: CASSTSGRRLSEQYF
size: NA
D: TRBD2
J: TRBJ2-7
V: TRBV12-3/TRBV12-4

DNA: TGTGCCACGCGTACACGAGGGGGATACACTGAAGCTTTCTTT
CDR3: CATRTRGGYTEAFF
size: NA
D: NA
J: TRBJ1-1
V: TRBV2

DNA: TGTGCCAGCTCACCACCGTTCCCCGATGAAGTGTACGAGCAGTACTTC
CDR3: CASSPPFPDEVYEQYF
size: many
D: NA
J: TRBJ2-7
V: TRBV18

DNA: TGTGCCAGCAGTCCGACCCCCAGGGAAACTAATGAAAAACTGTTTTTT
CDR3: CASSPTPRETNEKLFF
size: many
D: NA
J: TRBJ1-4
V: TRBV27

DNA: TGCAGCGTATTAAGGGGACTGGACGAGCAGTACTTC
CDR3: CSVLRGLDEQYF
size: many
D: NA
J: TRBJ2-7
V: TRBV29-1

DNA: TGTGCCAGCAGCCCCTCACAGGGGGCGGGTTATGGCTACACCTTC
CDR3: CASSPSQGAGYGYTF
size: few
D: TRBD1
J: TRBJ1-2
V: TRBV9

DNA: TGCAGTGCTAGAGATGAGGGGGTAACAAAAGAGACCCAGTACTTC
CDR3: CSARDEGVTKETQYF
size: many
D: NA
J: TRBJ2-5
V: TRBV20-1

DNA: TGTGCCATCAGTGAGCCAGGGGACAGGGGAAACTATGGCTACACCTTC
CDR3: CAISEPGDRGNYGYTF
size: NA
D: TRBD1
J: TRBJ1-2
V: TRBV10-3

DNA: TGTGCCAGCAGCGACGCCGGGACAACCCTTAGCTCCTATAATTCACCCCTCCACTTT
CDR3: CASSDAGTTLSSYNSPLHF
size: many
D: NA
J: TRBJ1-6
V: TRBV28

DNA: TGTGCCAGCAGTCCACGTGACGACGAGCAGTACTTC
CDR3: CASSPRDDEQYF
size: many
D: NA
J: TRBJ2-7
V: TRBV12-3/TRBV12-4

DNA: TGTGCCAGCAGCCGGGTTGAAGGTTCCCAGCCCCAGCATTTT
CDR3: CASSRVEGSQPQHF
size: many
D: NA
J: TRBJ1-5
V: TRBV6-1

DNA: TGTGCCAGCAGTTTAAGACCCCCTCCACACACAGATACGCAGTATTTT
CDR3: CASSLRPPPHTDTQYF
size: many
D: NA
J: TRBJ2-3
V: TRBV12-3/TRBV12-4

DNA: TGCAGTGCTAGAGATCCCCCCACAGGGTTCGGTGAGACCCAGTACTTC
CDR3: CSARDPPTGFGETQYF
size: many
D: NA
J: TRBJ2-5
V: TRBV20-1

DNA: TGTGCCAGCAGTATCCCAAGGGGTGGCTACACCTTC
CDR3: CASSIPRGGYTF
size: many
D: NA
J: TRBJ1-2
V: TRBV28

DNA: TGTGCCAGCAGTAGGACCTTGAGGGGGGAGACCCAGTACTTC
CDR3: CASSRTLRGETQYF
size: NA
D: NA
J: TRBJ2-5
V: TRBV6-1

DNA: TGTGCCAGCAGTGAAGCGGGAACTTACGAGCAGTACTTC
CDR3: CASSEAGTYEQYF
size: many
D: NA
J: TRBJ2-7
V: TRBV2

DNA: TGTGCCAGCAGCCGGGGACAGGGGGCAGCGGAGACCCAGTACTTC
CDR3: CASSRGQGAAETQYF
size: many
D: TRBD1
J: TRBJ2-5
V: TRBV12-3/TRBV12-4

DNA: TGTGCCAGCAGTCCTTGGGGGGTAGTGGACAAAAACATTCAGTACTTC
CDR3: CASSPWGVVDKNIQYF
size: many
D: NA
J: TRBJ2-4
V: TRBV28